This TCR beta chain was found in a study of T cells in Graves' hyperthyroidism and ophthalmopathy. Amplified regions were TCR beta CDR3 sequences from RNA transcripts. The HTBI primer set drove a first-round RT-PCR of the TCR CDR3. Each CDR3 protein is one row after TCRdb ran MiXCR on the multiplex PCR reads. This table has roughly 640,000 distinct CDR3 sequences, approximately 15% appearing once. This clonotype was picked up a small number of times. Trimming stripped 6 bases from V and 0 bases from J, with 12 bases between. The germline V gene encodes CDR1 KGHSH and CDR2 LQKENI. The CDR3 covers 14 residues.

The sequenced sample was blood. The TCR comes from a woman aged 40 to 50 with Graves' ophthalmopathy. The chain couples TRBV18 to TRBJ2-7; D remains ambiguous. CDR3 region: CASSPKSTSYEQYF. The CDR3, as DNA: TGTGCCAGCTCTCCCAAGAGCACCTCCTACGAGCAGTACTTC.